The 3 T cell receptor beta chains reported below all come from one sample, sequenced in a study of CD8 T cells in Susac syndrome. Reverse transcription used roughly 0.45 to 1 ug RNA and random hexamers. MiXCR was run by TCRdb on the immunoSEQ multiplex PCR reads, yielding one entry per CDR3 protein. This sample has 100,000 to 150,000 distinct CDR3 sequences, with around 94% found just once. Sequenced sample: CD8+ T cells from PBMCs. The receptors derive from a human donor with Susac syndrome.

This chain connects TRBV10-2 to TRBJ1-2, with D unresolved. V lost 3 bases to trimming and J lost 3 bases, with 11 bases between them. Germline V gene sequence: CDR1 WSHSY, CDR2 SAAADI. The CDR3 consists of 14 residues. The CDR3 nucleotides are TGCGCCAGCAGTGATAGGTTGTACTACTATGGCTACACCTTC. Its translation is CASSDRLYYYGYTF.

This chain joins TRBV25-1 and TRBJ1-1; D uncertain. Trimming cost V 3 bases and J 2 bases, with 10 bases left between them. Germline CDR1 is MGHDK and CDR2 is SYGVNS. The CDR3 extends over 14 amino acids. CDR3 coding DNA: TGTGCCAGCAGTGAGAGCATTCAAAACACTGAAGCTTTCTTT. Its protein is CASSESIQNTEAFF.

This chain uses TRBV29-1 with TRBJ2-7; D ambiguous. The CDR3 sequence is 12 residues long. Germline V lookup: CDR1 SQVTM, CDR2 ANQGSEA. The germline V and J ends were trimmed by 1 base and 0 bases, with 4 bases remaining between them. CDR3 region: CSVEVNSYEQYF. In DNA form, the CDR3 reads TGCAGCGTTGAAGTCAACTCCTACGAGCAGTACTTC.